Listed here are 27 T cell receptor beta chains from one sample, sequenced in a study of T cells in Graves' hyperthyroidism and ophthalmopathy. Amplified regions were TCR beta CDR3 sequences from RNA transcripts. TCR CDR3 regions were first amplified by RT-PCR with HTBI primers. MiXCR, applied by TCRdb to the multiplex PCR reads, yields one record per CDR3 protein. In the table there are around 700,000 distinct CDR3 sequences, 18% of which are singletons. Sample: blood. The receptors shown here come from a woman in her fifties or sixties with Graves' hyperthyroidism that later progressed to Graves' ophthalmopathy.

This clonotype was detected once. This chain links TRBV27 with TRBJ2-3; D tentatively fits TRBD1 or TRBD2 (5 bases each). The V end lost 4 bases, the J end lost 5 bases, and 10 bases lay between the germline ends. CDR1 is MNHEY, CDR2 SMNVEV, per germline (reference sequence). The CDR3 runs to 13 residues. This chain's CDR3 is CASSSGAVDTQYF. The CDR3 coding sequence is TGTGCCAGCAGTTCCGGGGCGGTAGATACGCAGTATTTT.

This clonotype was found many times. The CDR3 bases are TGTGCCAGCAGCTCGGCAGGGGTCTATAATTCACCCCTCCACTTT. Translation: CASSSAGVYNSPLHF. The rearrangement joins TRBV7-9 to TRBJ1-6, with D perhaps matching TRBD1 (6 bases). The germline V and J ends were trimmed by 4 bases and 3 bases, with 10 bases remaining between them. The CDR3 is made up of 15 amino acids. Per the germline V gene, CDR1 is SEHNR and CDR2 is FQNEAQ (reference sequence).

This clonotype has only a few counts. The chain links TRBV29-1 to TRBJ1-1; unclear D gene. The CDR3 sequence is 14 residues long. V gave up 2 bases and J gave up 1 base, with 11 bases separating them. Germline V gene sequence: CDR1 SQVTM, CDR2 ANQGSEA. CDR3 sequence reads: CSVEFPDSNTEAFF. The CDR3 DNA is TGCAGCGTTGAATTCCCGGACTCGAACACTGAAGCTTTCTTT.

This clonotype was seen a few times. The chain has TRBV12-3 or TRBV12-4 and TRBJ1-2, with D possibly TRBD1 on 6 matching bases. The length of the CDR3 is 13 residues. The ends were cut back, 5 bases at V and 1 base at J, with 8 bases in the middle. In nucleotides, the CDR3 is TGTGCCAGCAGTGGGACAATTAACTATGGCTACACCTTC. Translating gives CASSGTINYGYTF.

The chain carries TRBV12-3 or TRBV12-4 and TRBJ2-2; D is uncertain. Trimming shortened V by 6 bases and J by 6 bases, and 23 bases separated the two germline ends. The CDR3 is 17 residues long. The CDR3 coding sequence is TGTGCCAGCAGCTCCCCTTCACCAACTGGTTTCGCCGGGGAGCTGTTTTTT. Protein: CASSSPSPTGFAGELFF.

This clonotype was recorded many times. At one boundary the junction diverges from the germline segment, which might be a read error. V is TRBV19 and J is TRBJ1-1, with D unresolved. Germline-derived CDR1 and CDR2 are LNHDA and SQIVND (reference sequence). This CDR3 contains 13 residues. The CDR3, as DNA: TGCGCCAGCAGCATCGCGGAGAACACTGAAGCTTTCTTT. Protein: CASSIAENTEAFF.

There are a few counts of this clonotype. This chain links TRBV5-1 with TRBJ1-6; D possibly corresponds to TRBD1 (6 bases). The CDR3 covers 18 residues. V was trimmed by 4 bases and J by 0 bases, leaving 17 bases between them. CDR1 and CDR2 (germline): SGHRS, YFSETQ. The CDR3 here is CASSLTQGTSSYNSPLHF. The CDR3 region has the DNA TGCGCCAGCAGCCTCACACAGGGAACCAGCTCCTATAATTCACCCCTCCACTTT. Variable domain in full (rest from reference TRBV5-1 and TRBJ1-6): KAGVTQTPRYLIKTRGQQVTLSCSPISGHRSVSWYQQTPGQGLQFLFEYFSETQRNKGNFPGRFSGRQFSNSRSEMNVSTLELGDSALYLCASSLTQGTSSYNSPLHFGNGTRLTVT.

The chain couples TRBV7-6 to TRBJ2-3; 7 bases align to TRBD2. V shed 4 bases, J shed 6 bases, and the junction held 13 bases outside the gene matches. This CDR3 spans 16 amino acids. Germline CDR1 is SGHVS and CDR2 is FNYEAQ. The DNA of the CDR3 is TGTGCCAGCAGCTCCTCCATAACGGGGGGTCAGGATACGCAGTATTTT. Protein product: CASSSSITGGQDTQYF.

This clonotype was seen ten or more times. The V call is TRBV4-1, the J call TRBJ1-1, with D possibly matching TRBD1 (5 bases). The CDR3 totals 13 residues. CDR1 is MGHRA and CDR2 is YSYEKL in the germline V gene. The V gene lost 0 bases and the J gene lost 6 bases, with 8 bases spanning the gap. CDR3 coding DNA: TGCGCCAGCAGCCAAGAAGGCAGGGCTGAAGCTTTCTTT. Protein product: CASSQEGRAEAFF.

In its sample, this clonotype was seen a few times. This rearrangement joins TRBV7-2 to TRBJ2-7; perhaps TRBD1 as D (6 bases). Between the trimmed V and J ends, which lost 5 bases and 0 bases, there was a span of 14 bases. The CDR3 covers 15 residues. Germline V CDR1 and CDR2: SGHTA, FQGNSA. DNA of the CDR3: TGTGCCAGCAGCCGAGAAACAGGGAACTCCTACGAGCAGTACTTC. Encoded protein: CASSRETGNSYEQYF.

This CDR3 reads CASSPPDGINGELFF. CDR3 sequence (DNA): TGTGCCAGCTCACCACCGGACGGTATTAACGGGGAGCTGTTTTTT. The rearrangement links TRBV18 to TRBJ2-2; D unresolved. Trimming stripped 0 bases from V and 7 bases from J, with 12 bases between. The CDR3 has 15 residues. Germline V gene data show CDR1 as KGHSH and CDR2 as LQKENI.

This clonotype occurred a few times. CDR3 sequence: CASRPTGGSRGYTF. Written as DNA, the CDR3 is TGTGCCAGCAGACCTACGGGAGGGTCACGGGGCTACACCTTC. The chain recombines TRBV12-3 or TRBV12-4 with TRBJ1-2, with D hard to call. There are 14 residues in the CDR3. The V and J ends lost 6 bases and 8 bases respectively, with 19 bases between them.

The chain carries TRBV6-1 and TRBJ1-1; 7 bases map to TRBD1. Germline V gene data show CDR1 as MNHNS and CDR2 as SASEGT. This CDR3 comprises 14 residues. The junction had 6 bases not matched to a gene; V was cut back by 8 bases and J by 0 bases. The DNA of the CDR3 is TGTGCCAGCGGGAACAGGGGTATGAACACTGAAGCTTTCTTT. This codes for CASGNRGMNTEAFF.

Turning to this clonotype: With a much larger clone just one base away, this may be a read error. The chain uses TRBV2 and TRBJ2-3; possibly TRBD2 for D (5 bases). Germline assignment: CDR1 SNHLY and CDR2 FYNNEI. This CDR3 has 12 amino acids. The CDR3 is CARAELPDTQYF. For the CDR3, the DNA is TGTGCGAGGGCCGAACTACCAGATACGCAGTATTTT.

The table lists this clonotype with many counts. This chain links TRBV3-1 with TRBJ2-5; TRBD1 is a possible D gene (6 bases). Germline V gives CDR1 LGHDT, CDR2 YNNKEL (reference sequence). Trimming removed 5 bases at V and 5 bases at J, with 15 bases between. The CDR3 totals 14 residues. The chain's CDR3 is CASSDTGFTETQYF. The CDR3 region has the DNA TGTGCCAGCAGCGACACAGGGTTCACGGAGACCCAGTACTTC.

Ten or more counts support this clonotype. The chain joins TRBV20-1 to TRBJ1-1; a weak D match, TRBD1 (5 bases). The V gene lost 8 bases and the J gene lost 0 bases, with 16 bases spanning the gap. Per the germline V gene, CDR1 is DFQATT and CDR2 is SNEGSKA (reference sequence). The CDR3 covers 14 residues. DNA for the CDR3: TGCAGTTCCGTTCGCTGGGGCATGAACACTGAAGCTTTCTTT. It encodes CSSVRWGMNTEAFF.

The gene calls are TRBV11-2 and TRBJ1-3; a possible D gene is TRBD1 (6 bases). The V and J ends lost 5 bases and 1 base respectively, with 18 bases between them. The length of the CDR3 is 17 residues. Germline V gene sequence: CDR1 SGHAT, CDR2 FQNNGV. The CDR3 reads CASSPRPGASSGNTIYF. In nucleotides, the CDR3 is TGTGCCAGCAGCCCCCGCCCGGGGGCAAGTTCTGGAAACACCATATATTTT.

This clonotype has ten or more counts. V gene TRBV2 combines with J gene TRBJ1-1, with TRBD1 as a possible D gene (6 bases). V lost 3 bases and J 3 bases, leaving 11 bases between the germline ends. Germline lookup yields CDR1 SNHLY and CDR2 FYNNEI. The CDR3 has 14 amino acids. For the CDR3, the DNA is TGTGCCAGCAGTGAGACGGGGGCTGACACTGAAGCTTTCTTT. This translates into CASSETGADTEAFF.

This rearrangement joins TRBV24-1 to TRBJ2-3, with TRBD1 identical over 12 bases. V was pared by 0 bases and J by 3 bases, with 6 bases of the junction left unmatched. CDR1 is KGHDR, CDR2 SFDVKD, per germline. CDR3 length: 18 residues. The CDR3 nucleotides read TGTGCCACCAGTGATTTGTTGCGGGACAGGGGGCGGACAGATACGCAGTATTTT. Protein: CATSDLLRDRGRTDTQYF.

The table lists this clonotype with a few counts. The chain joins TRBV3-1 to TRBJ2-3, with TRBD1 as a possible D gene (5 bases). The V end was cut by 5 bases, the J end by 2 bases, with 17 bases between. The CDR3 is 16 residues long. Germline CDR1 LGHDT, CDR2 YNNKEL (reference sequence). CDR3 residues: CASSDRQPPPTDTQYF. The CDR3, as DNA: TGTGCCAGCAGCGACCGACAGCCACCCCCCACAGATACGCAGTATTTT.

This clonotype has a count of ten or more. V usage is TRBV12-3 or TRBV12-4 and J usage is TRBJ2-2, with 10 bases matching TRBD1. CDR3 length: 15 amino acids. V gave up 5 bases and J gave up 7 bases; unmatched junction bases: 7. The CDR3 region has the DNA TGTGCCAGCAGTCAGCGACAGGGGGCGGGCGGGGAGCTGTTTTTT. Its translation is CASSQRQGAGGELFF.

V and J are TRBV2 and TRBJ2-6; no clear D gene. This CDR3 has 16 residues. Trimming took off 2 bases at V and 5 bases at J, with 13 bases between the two ends. Germline lookup yields CDR1 SNHLY and CDR2 FYNNEI. The CDR3 region has the DNA TGTGCCAGCAGTGAACTTTCTGGACCGAGGGCCAACGTCCTGACTTTC. This translates into CASSELSGPRANVLTF.

The chain uses TRBV24-1 and TRBJ2-5; D is possibly TRBD1 (5 bases). The CDR3 loop spans 16 amino acids. Germline V gene data show CDR1 as KGHDR and CDR2 as SFDVKD. Trimming left V 4 bases short and J 4 bases short, with 18 bases between. The CDR3 is CATSDHLSTDSETQYF. The CDR3 nucleotides are TGTGCCACCAGTGACCATCTATCGACAGATTCAGAGACCCAGTACTTC.

This clonotype appeared a few times. The gene calls are TRBV3-1 and TRBJ1-3; TRBD1 is a possible D gene (6 bases). V lost 0 bases and J 3 bases, leaving 18 bases between the germline ends. CDR1 and CDR2 (germline): LGHDT, YNNKEL (reference sequence). This CDR3 spans 18 amino acids. The CDR3 bases are TGTGCCAGCAGCCAAGACGTTCGCAGGGGCGTTCGTGGAAACACCATATATTTT. Protein sequence: CASSQDVRRGVRGNTIYF. Supplemented by reference TRBV3-1 and TRBJ1-3, the full variable domain reads DTAVSQTPKYLVTQMGNDKSIKCEQNLGHDTMYWYKQDSKKFLKIMFSYNNKELIINETVPNRFSPKSPDKAHLNLHINSLELGDSAVYFCASSQDVRRGVRGNTIYFGEGSWLTVV.

This clonotype was counted many times. The gene calls are TRBV20-1 and TRBJ2-3; the match to TRBD2 covers 8 bases. Germline CDR1 and CDR2: DFQATT and SNEGSKA (reference sequence). The V and J ends lost 6 bases and 2 bases, in that order; junction bases with no gene match: 13. This CDR3 is 16 amino acids long. The CDR3 here is CSARTSRRESTDTQYF. CDR3 sequence (DNA): TGCAGTGCGAGGACTAGCCGTAGAGAATCCACAGATACGCAGTATTTT.

This chain connects TRBV19 to TRBJ1-5, with a tentative D call TRBD1 (6 bases). Trimming shortened V by 7 bases and J by 0 bases, and 10 bases separated the two germline ends. Per germline, CDR1 LNHDA and CDR2 SQIVND (reference sequence). This CDR3 spans 14 amino acids. The CDR3 DNA follows: TGTGCCAGTATGGACAGTTATAGCAATCAGCCCCAGCATTTT. This encodes CASMDSYSNQPQHF.

This clonotype showed up just a few times. The chain is built from TRBV29-1 and TRBJ2-2, with 8 bases matching TRBD1. The germline V gene has CDR1 SQVTM and CDR2 ANQGSEA. The CDR3 covers 15 residues. The J segment lost 0 bases and the V segment lost 4 bases, leaving 4 bases of the junction unmatched. CDR3 loop: CSVGGQATNTGELFF. The CDR3 nucleotides are TGCAGCGTTGGGGGACAGGCTACGAACACCGGGGAGCTGTTTTTT.